This T cell receptor (beta chain) was sequenced for a study of blood T cell repertoires in COVID-19. The table came from immunoSEQ multiplex PCR; TCRdb's copy has only in-frame clones and leaves some out. The sample comprises around 400,000 clones, about 90% of which are singletons, and approximately 1.5% rests with the top ten. This sequence originates from a woman aged 25 to 39 who had recovered from COVID-19. The specimen sequenced was PBMCs or T cells enriched from blood (not recorded which).

Here the CDR3 reads CASSQGDRGNTIYF. The CDR3 region has the DNA TGTGCCAGCAGCCAAGGGGACAGAGGTAACACCATATATTTT. J is TRBJ1-3 and V is TRBV14; TRBD1 matches at 7 bases. This CDR3 comprises 14 residues. Trimming cost V 1 base and J 7 bases; bases outside gene matches: 4. Germline CDR1 is SGHDN and CDR2 is FVKESK.